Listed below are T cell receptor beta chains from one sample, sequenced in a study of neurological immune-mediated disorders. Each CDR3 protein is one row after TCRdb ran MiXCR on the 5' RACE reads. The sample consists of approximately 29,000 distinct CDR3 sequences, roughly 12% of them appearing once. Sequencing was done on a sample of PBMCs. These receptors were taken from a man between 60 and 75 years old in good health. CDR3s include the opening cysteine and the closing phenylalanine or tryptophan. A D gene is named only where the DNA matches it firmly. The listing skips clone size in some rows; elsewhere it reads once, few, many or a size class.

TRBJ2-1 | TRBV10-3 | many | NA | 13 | TGTGCCATCAGGCAGGGCCTGGGCAATGAGCAGTTCTTC | CAIRQGLGNEQFF
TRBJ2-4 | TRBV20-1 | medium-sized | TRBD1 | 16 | TGCAGTGCTAGACCAGGACAGGGGGTCCTCAAAAACATTCAGTACTTC | CSARPGQGVLKNIQYF
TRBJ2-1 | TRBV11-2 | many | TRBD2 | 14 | TGTGCCAGCAGCTCCGACTTCGGCGGGGGGGAGCAGTTCTTC | CASSSDFGGGEQFF
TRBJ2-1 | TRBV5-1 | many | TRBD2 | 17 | TGCGCCAGCAGCCCGACCTCGGGGAGGGCCTTTAACAATGAGCAGTTCTTC | CASSPTSGRAFNNEQFF
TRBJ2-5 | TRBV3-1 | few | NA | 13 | TGTGCCAGCATCGACAGGATCTGGGAGACCCAGTACTTC | CASIDRIWETQYF
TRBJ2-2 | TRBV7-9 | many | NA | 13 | TGTGCCAGCAGCTTAGCGGGTTCCGGGGAGCTGTTTTTT | CASSLAGSGELFF
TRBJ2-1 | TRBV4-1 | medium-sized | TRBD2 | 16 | TGCGCCAGCAGCCAAGAGGGACTAGCGGACTACAATGAGCAGTTCTTC | CASSQEGLADYNEQFF
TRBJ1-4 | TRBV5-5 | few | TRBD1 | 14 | TGTGCCAGCAGCACCGGGACAGGGGATGAAAAACTGTTTTTT | CASSTGTGDEKLFF
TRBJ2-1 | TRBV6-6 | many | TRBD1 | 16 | TGTGCCAGCAGTTACTCCCTGAGGTCAGGGGGCTATGAGCAGTTCTTC | CASSYSLRSGGYEQFF
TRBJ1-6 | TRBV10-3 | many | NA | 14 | TGTGCCATCAGTGAGGCCGGGGGTGGGACACCCCTCCACTTT | CAISEAGGGTPLHF
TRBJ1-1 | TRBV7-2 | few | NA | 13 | TGTGCCAGCAGCTTACGGAGGTACACTGAAGCTTTCTTT | CASSLRRYTEAFF
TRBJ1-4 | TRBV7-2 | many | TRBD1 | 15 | TGTGCCAGCAGCTCCCGACCGGGACAGAATGAAAAACTGTTTTTT | CASSSRPGQNEKLFF
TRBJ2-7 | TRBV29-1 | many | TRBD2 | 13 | TGCAGCGTTGCTCGCGGGAGGTCCTACGAGCAGTACTTC | CSVARGRSYEQYF
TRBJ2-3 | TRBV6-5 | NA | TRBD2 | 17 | TGTGCCAGCAGTTACTATGGGATTAGCGGGGGAACAGATACGCAGTATTTT | CASSYYGISGGTDTQYF
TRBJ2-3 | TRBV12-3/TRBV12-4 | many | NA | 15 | TGTGCCAGCAGTGGGTGGCGACAGGATAAAGATACGCAGTATTTT | CASSGWRQDKDTQYF
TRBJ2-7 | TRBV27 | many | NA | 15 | TGTGCCAGCAGTTTATCAGCAGGGCGCACCTACGAGCAGTACTTC | CASSLSAGRTYEQYF
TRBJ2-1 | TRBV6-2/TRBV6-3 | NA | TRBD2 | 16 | TGTGCCAGCAGTTTTCCCCGACTAGCGGGTCCCAATGAGCAGTTCTTC | CASSFPRLAGPNEQFF
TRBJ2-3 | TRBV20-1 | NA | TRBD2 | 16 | TGCAGTGCTAGAGATAGACTAGCGGGGAACGCAGATACGCAGTATTTT | CSARDRLAGNADTQYF